The 30 T cell receptor beta chains below were found in one sample sequenced in a study of blood T cells in healthy people across ages. Together with a sample-barcoded 5' primer, a J-beta primer mix was included in a second PCR lasting about 7 to 12 cycles. Each CDR3 protein gets one entry after TCRdb re-called the 5' RACE reads with MiXCR. The sample holds about 1 million distinct CDR3 sequences, 35% to 55% seen once. Input material: blood. The receptors here all came from a woman aged 55-69 years in good health.

The J gene is TRBJ2-7, the V gene TRBV6-1; no clear D. The germline V gene encodes CDR1 MNHNS and CDR2 SASEGT. Deletions cut 0 bases from V and 2 bases from J, with 8 bases between. There are 14 residues in the CDR3. The DNA of the CDR3 is TGTGCCAGCAGTGAAGCGCTTACAACCTACGAGCAGTACTTC. Translation gives CASSEALTTYEQYF.

In this sample, this clonotype turned up a few times. The chain is built from TRBV3-1 and TRBJ1-1, with a weak D call TRBD1 (6 bases). Germline CDR1 and CDR2: LGHDT and YNNKEL (reference sequence). Trimming pared 5 bases from V and 4 bases from J, leaving 14 bases between. The CDR3 spans 14 residues. The DNA of the CDR3 is TGTGCCAGCAGCTCCCAACTAGGGGGCACTGAAGCTTTCTTT. Its protein product is CASSSQLGGTEAFF.

The chain combines TRBV7-8 with TRBJ2-4; D is uncertain. The DNA end is a closer match to TRBJ2-7, so the J assignment may be wrong. Germline V gene lookup returns CDR1 SGHVS and CDR2 FQNEAQ. There are 13 residues in the CDR3. CDR3 loop: CASSVSATYEQYF. CDR3 coding DNA: TGTGCCAGCAGCGTATCCGCCACCTACGAGCAGTACTTC.

This clonotype was counted only a few times. This chain joins TRBV4-2 and TRBJ2-5; 10 bases align to TRBD2. V trimming: 0 bases; J trimming: 5 bases; junction bases outside the gene matches: 12. CDR3 length: 18 amino acids. Per germline, CDR1 LGHNA and CDR2 YNFKEQ. The CDR3 is CASSQDPSGRGVLETQYF. The CDR3 DNA reads TGTGCCAGCAGCCAAGATCCGAGCGGGAGGGGTGTTCTGGAGACCCAGTACTTC.

V is TRBV14 and J is TRBJ1-4; possible D gene TRBD1, 6 bases. Germline CDR1 reads SGHDN; CDR2 reads FVKESK. The CDR3 consists of 15 residues. V was clipped by 5 bases and J by 7 bases, with 17 bases between them. The CDR3 loop reads CASSEARGLGEKLFF. The DNA of the CDR3 is TGTGCCAGCAGCGAAGCCAGGGGTCTGGGTGAAAAACTGTTTTTT.

The J gene is TRBJ1-2, the V gene TRBV20-1; possibly TRBD1 for D (6 bases). The CDR3 runs to 16 residues. The germline CDR1 and CDR2 sequences are DFQATT and SNEGSKA (reference sequence). V dropped 1 base and J dropped 7 bases, with 22 bases sitting between them. CDR3 residues: CSARARPNRVDGGYTF. For the CDR3, the DNA is TGCAGTGCTAGAGCCCGGCCCAACAGGGTCGATGGTGGCTACACCTTC.

J is TRBJ2-1 and V is TRBV7-2; 11 bases are a match to TRBD2. Per germline, CDR1 SGHTA and CDR2 FQGNSA. J was trimmed by 5 bases and V by 2 bases; bases with no gene match: 5. The CDR3 runs to 16 residues. The CDR3 region is CASSLFGTSGNNEQFF. The CDR3 coding sequence is TGTGCCAGCAGCTTATTCGGGACTAGCGGAAACAATGAGCAGTTCTTC.

The rearrangement uses TRBV27 and TRBJ2-7; no reliable D call. Trimming removed 6 bases from V and 5 bases from J, with 14 bases in between. Germline V lookup: CDR1 MNHEY, CDR2 SMNVEV (reference sequence). The CDR3 totals 13 residues. The CDR3 DNA is TGTGCCAGCAGGTTGTCCCGGATGAACGAGCAGTACTTC. Encoded protein: CASRLSRMNEQYF.

The rearrangement uses TRBV18 and TRBJ2-3, with 8 bases matching TRBD2. The CDR3 spans 15 residues. Per germline, CDR1 KGHSH and CDR2 LQKENI. J lost 3 bases, V lost 2 bases, and 4 bases had no gene match. CDR3 protein: CASSPTAGATDTQYF. In DNA form, the CDR3 reads TGTGCCAGCTCACCAACAGCGGGAGCGACAGATACGCAGTATTTT. The full variable domain, rest sourced from reference TRBV18 and TRBJ2-3, is NAGVMQNPRHLVRRRGQEARLRCSPMKGHSHVYWYRQLPEEGLKFMVYLQKENIIDESGMPKERFSAEFPKEGPSILRIQQVVRGDSAAYFCASSPTAGATDTQYFGPGTRLTVL.

This clonotype came up a few times. V usage is TRBV5-1 and J usage is TRBJ2-3; 8 nucleotides match TRBD2. CDR3 length: 14 amino acids. Germline V CDR1 and CDR2: SGHRS, YFSETQ. The V segment lost 5 bases and the J segment 3 bases; nucleotides outside the gene matches: 5. The CDR3 DNA sequence: TGCGCCAGCAGAGAGAAGCGGGGGACAGATACGCAGTATTTT. It codes for CASREKRGTDTQYF. The variable domain in full, completed from reference TRBV5-1 and TRBJ2-3, reads KAGVTQTPRYLIKTRGQQVTLSCSPISGHRSVSWYQQTPGQGLQFLFEYFSETQRNKGNFPGRFSGRQFSNSRSEMNVSTLELGDSALYLCASREKRGTDTQYFGPGTRLTVL.

Only a few counts were recorded for this clonotype. This sequence joins TRBV27 and TRBJ1-1, with D uncertain. V was shortened by 6 bases and J by 1 base, with 3 bases between the two germline ends. Looked up from germline, CDR1 is MNHEY and CDR2 is SMNVEV (reference sequence). The CDR3 contains 11 residues. The CDR3 region is CASRTNTEAFF. CDR3 DNA sequence: TGTGCCAGCAGGACGAACACTGAAGCTTTCTTT.

This clonotype was seen once. The chain couples TRBV20-1 to TRBJ2-7; TRBD2 matches at 7 bases. The J call may be mistaken, given a closer DNA end match to TRBJ2-5. CDR3 length: 15 amino acids. Germline CDR1 reads DFQATT; CDR2 reads SNEGSKA (reference sequence). The chain's CDR3 is CSARGWTSWWETQYF. CDR3 nucleotide sequence: TGCAGTGCTAGAGGTTGGACTAGTTGGTGGGAGACCCAGTACTTC.

In its sample, this clonotype was seen once. V gene TRBV28 combines with J gene TRBJ1-2; the D is unclear. The germline V gene encodes CDR1 MDHEN and CDR2 SYDVKM. CDR3 length: 12 residues. Trimming took 5 bases from V and 7 from J, leaving 11 bases between them. The CDR3 region is CASSLRRRGYTF. In DNA form, the CDR3 reads TGTGCCAGCAGTCTTCGACGTCGTGGCTACACCTTC.

The J gene is TRBJ2-5, the V gene TRBV5-1; maybe TRBD2 (5 bases). CDR3 length equals 15 residues. V dropped 1 base and J dropped 4 bases, with 14 bases sitting between them. Germline lookup yields CDR1 SGHRS and CDR2 YFSETQ. CDR3 DNA sequence: TGCGCCAGCAGCTTGCGAGGGTATGTCACAGAGACCCAGTACTTC. Translating gives CASSLRGYVTETQYF.

This chain connects TRBV12-3 or TRBV12-4 to TRBJ2-6; TRBD1 might be the D (5 bases). The CDR3 runs 16 residues. The germline V and J ends were trimmed by 1 base and 0 bases, with 7 bases remaining between them. The CDR3 is CASSLGQISGANVLTF. The CDR3, as DNA: TGTGCCAGCAGTTTAGGACAGATCTCTGGGGCCAACGTCCTGACTTTC.

This clonotype was observed many times. The rearrangement uses TRBV4-1 and TRBJ2-7, with 8 bases identical to TRBD2. This CDR3 contains 16 residues. Germline V gene sequence: CDR1 MGHRA, CDR2 YSYEKL. The V segment lost 0 bases and the J segment 0 bases; nucleotides outside the gene matches: 4. In DNA form, the CDR3 reads TGCGCCAGCAGCCAAGATCGGGGGGGCAGCTCCTACGAGCAGTACTTC. Translation: CASSQDRGGSSYEQYF.

V is TRBV18 and J is TRBJ2-1; no reliable D call. CDR1 is KGHSH, CDR2 LQKENI, per germline. There are 12 residues in the CDR3. V lost 1 base, J lost 10 bases, and 8 bases lay in between. The CDR3 is CASSPLAWEQFF. CDR3 DNA sequence: TGTGCCAGCTCACCACTTGCTTGGGAGCAGTTCTTC.

This clonotype was counted once. The V gene is TRBV6-6, the J gene TRBJ2-2; no definite D call. Trimming shortened V by 8 bases and J by 4 bases, and 11 bases separated the two germline ends. Germline V gene lookup returns CDR1 MNHNY and CDR2 SVGAGI (reference sequence). The CDR3 covers 13 residues. CDR3 loop: CASLDESTGELFF. CDR3 in DNA: TGTGCCAGCCTGGACGAGAGCACCGGGGAGCTGTTTTTT.

The sample holds a few counts of this clonotype. The rearrangement uses TRBV20-1 and TRBJ2-7; 11 nucleotides match TRBD1. The ends lost 5 bases at V and 4 bases at J; junction bases unmatched: 4. The CDR3 runs to 13 residues. Germline assignment: CDR1 DFQATT and CDR2 SNEGSKA (reference sequence). The CDR3 here is CSAGGQGGYEQYF. The CDR3 nucleotides are TGCAGTGCTGGGGGACAGGGGGGGTACGAGCAGTACTTC.

This clonotype came up a few times. The chain uses TRBV29-1 and TRBJ2-5; 9 bases are a match to TRBD2. Germline CDR1 reads SQVTM; CDR2 reads ANQGSEA. The CDR3 has 14 residues. With V trimmed by 2 bases and J by 11 bases, 12 bases remained unmatched. CDR3 region: CSVERGAGGNEQYF. As DNA, the CDR3 is TGCAGCGTTGAAAGGGGAGCGGGAGGTAATGAGCAGTACTTC.

This clonotype was counted only a few times. J is TRBJ2-1 and V is TRBV20-1, with TRBD2 matching over 8 bases. This CDR3 spans 14 amino acids. V dropped 5 bases and J dropped 5; count of bases not matched to a gene: 8. The germline gives CDR1 DFQATT, CDR2 SNEGSKA (reference sequence). Here the CDR3 reads CSARGGSVNNEQFF. CDR3 nucleotides: TGCAGTGCTCGGGGGGGGAGCGTCAACAATGAGCAGTTCTTC.

The rearrangement links TRBV2 to TRBJ2-7; unclear D gene. The V gene lost 8 bases and the J gene lost 4 bases, with 15 bases spanning the gap. Germline lookup yields CDR1 SNHLY and CDR2 FYNNEI. CDR3 length: 13 amino acids. The CDR3 DNA reads as TGTGCCAGCGAACCAGTCCCCTCTTACGAGCAGTACTTC. It is translated as CASEPVPSYEQYF.

This clonotype turned up a few times. The chain combines TRBV27 with TRBJ1-1; D gene ambiguous. The CDR3 is made up of 14 amino acids. Deletions cut 4 bases from V and 3 bases from J, with 12 bases between. The germline CDR1 and CDR2 sequences are MNHEY and SMNVEV (reference sequence). The CDR3: CASSSIDGYTEAFF. The CDR3 region has the DNA TGTGCCAGCAGTTCGATAGACGGGTACACTGAAGCTTTCTTT.

This clonotype was seen a few times. The J gene is TRBJ1-2, the V gene TRBV2; D possibly corresponds to TRBD1 (5 bases). Germline values: CDR1 SNHLY, CDR2 FYNNEI. This CDR3 is built from 11 residues. V was cut by 8 bases and J by 4 bases, with 8 bases left in between. The CDR3: CASGGVYGYTF. As DNA, the CDR3 is TGTGCCAGCGGGGGGGTCTATGGCTACACCTTC.

The rearrangement joins TRBV2 to TRBJ2-7; 8 nucleotides line up with TRBD2. This CDR3 has 15 residues. Trimming removed 6 bases from V and 4 bases from J; junction bases left unmatched: 11. Germline values: CDR1 SNHLY, CDR2 FYNNEI. The CDR3 sequence: CASRGFQAGDYEQYF. For the CDR3, the DNA is TGTGCCAGCAGGGGGTTTCAAGCGGGAGATTACGAGCAGTACTTC.

This clonotype appeared a few times. The chain couples TRBV20-1 to TRBJ2-1; 8 positions match TRBD2. The CDR3 runs to 17 residues. Per germline, CDR1 DFQATT and CDR2 SNEGSKA (reference sequence). J was trimmed by 0 bases and V by 1 base; bases with no gene match: 8. CDR3 amino acids: CSARGGSGMSSYNEQFF. The DNA of the CDR3 is TGCAGTGCTAGAGGAGGTAGCGGGATGAGCTCCTACAATGAGCAGTTCTTC.

The chain has TRBV15 and TRBJ1-1; 9 positions agree with TRBD1. The CDR3 is 16 residues long. Germline trimming cut 1 base from V and 5 bases from J; bases unmatched to any gene: 8. CDR1 is LNHNV, CDR2 YYDKDF, per germline (reference sequence). The CDR3 reads CATSRASGTGRTEAFF. Written as DNA, the CDR3 is TGTGCCACCAGCAGAGCCTCCGGGACAGGGAGGACTGAAGCTTTCTTT.

The rearrangement joins TRBV6-5 to TRBJ1-4, with 7 bases identical to TRBD1. Germline V CDR1 and CDR2: MNHEY, SVGAGI. V shed 6 bases and J 5 bases; nucleotides not matched to a gene: 6. This CDR3 has 14 residues. CDR3 in amino acids: CASRRPGQNEKLFF. CDR3 coding DNA: TGTGCCAGCAGACGACCGGGACAGAATGAAAAACTGTTTTTT.

This clonotype was picked up a small number of times. This chain connects TRBV6-6 to TRBJ1-5; a weak D match, TRBD1 (5 bases). There are 14 residues in the CDR3. Between the trimmed V and J ends, which lost 0 bases and 15 bases, there was a span of 18 bases. Germline CDR1 and CDR2: MNHNY and SVGAGI (reference sequence). The CDR3 is CASSYSTRGRDWHF. The CDR3 coding sequence is TGTGCCAGCAGTTACTCGACCCGGGGGAGAGACTGGCATTTT.

V and J are TRBV29-1 and TRBJ2-7, with D tentatively TRBD1 (6 bases). The CDR3 runs to 14 residues. Germline CDR1 SQVTM, CDR2 ANQGSEA. Trimming pared 6 bases from V and 4 bases from J, leaving 19 bases between. The chain's CDR3 is CSVSRDTRLYEQYF. CDR3 coding DNA: TGCAGCGTCAGCCGGGACACGCGACTATACGAGCAGTACTTC.